This T cell receptor beta chain was sequenced during a study of T cell changes during pregnancy in multiple sclerosis. J gave up 3 bases and V 5 bases, and 3 bases lay outside the gene matches. The V gene's germline CDR1 is KGHSY and CDR2 FQNENV. The CDR3 is made up of 13 amino acids. This table comes from immunoSEQ multiplex PCR, and its TCRdb copy is limited to in-frame clones, with some not included. Among more than 80,000 clones listed, around 90% were seen once. The source was peripheral blood, collected after pregnancy. The TCR sequence derives from a female donor with multiple sclerosis, enrolled in a pregnancy study. The rearrangement joins TRBV16 to TRBJ1-1; TRBD1 agrees at 7 bases. The CDR3 reads CASSWGQYTEAFF. CDR3 nucleotide sequence: TGTGCCAGCAGCTGGGGACAGTACACTGAAGCTTTCTTT. Complete variable domain (other parts from reference TRBV16 and TRBJ1-1): GEEVAQTPKHLVRGEGQKAKLYCAPIKGHSYVFWYQQVLKNEFKFLISFQNENVFDETGMPKERFSAKCLPNSPCSLEIQATKLEDSAVYFCASSWGQYTEAFFGQGTRLTVV.